This T cell receptor (beta chain) was recorded in a study of T cells in Graves' hyperthyroidism and ophthalmopathy. Study-wide results and caveats: Most thyroid clonotypes with frequency above 0.001 were detected in blood.

Patients counted as stable if ophthalmopathy did not develop within 18 months. Newly diagnosed patients aged 18 to 65 had hyperthyroidism of under 2 months' duration. Exclusion of a patient resulted from uncontrolled infection, other autoimmune disease, pregnancy or lactation. In this sample, this clonotype turned up a few times. Its target is not known. RNA transcripts served as the template for amplifying TCR beta CDR3 regions. An initial round of RT-PCR targeting the TCR CDR3 relied on the HTBI primer set. TCRdb recomputed calls from the multiplex PCR reads with MiXCR, one row per CDR3 protein. Of approximately 360,000 distinct CDR3 sequences detected, about 25% appear once; the ten largest clones hold about 70%. J lost 6 bases, V lost 6 bases, and 7 bases had no gene match. Germline V gives CDR1 SGHVS, CDR2 FNYEAQ. There are 15 residues in the CDR3.

Sequencing was done on a sample of blood. The origin of this receptor is a man aged 45-65 years with Graves' hyperthyroidism. The J gene is TRBJ2-1, the V gene TRBV7-6; 11 bases match TRBD2. In nucleotides, the CDR3 is TGTGCCAGCAGTTCACTAGCGGGAGTAGGCAATGAGCAGTTCTTC. This encodes CASSSLAGVGNEQFF.